A selection of T cell receptor beta chains follows, all from one sample in a study of cytomegalovirus exposure and HLA in healthy donors. The table came from immunoSEQ multiplex PCR; TCRdb's copy has only in-frame clones and leaves some out. This sample has more than 80,000 clones, with 82% found just once. Material: PBMCs. All receptors come from a man between 50 and 59 years old in good health and CMV-seronegative. Both conserved end residues are part of each CDR3. D genes are given only for firm matches. Clone size, where shown, is once, few, many, or a class for clones that have expanded.

d_call j_call v_call cdr3_length clone_size cdr3_aa cdr3_nt
TRBD1 TRBJ2-1 TRBV7-3 15 . CASSSPGQGLNEQFF TGTGCCAGCAGCTCCCCGGGACAGGGCCTAAATGAGCAGTTCTTC
TRBD1 TRBJ1-6 TRBV6-5 15 . CASSPIRDRGSPLHF TGTGCCAGCAGTCCGATTAGGGACAGGGGTTCACCCCTCCACTTT
TRBD2 TRBJ2-2 TRBV30 15 . CAWSSGGGLIGELFF TGTGCCTGGAGTAGTGGGGGGGGTCTAATAGGGGAGCTGTTTTTT
. TRBJ2-1 TRBV5-1 15 . CASSFGGVSYNEQFF TGCGCCAGCAGCTTCGGCGGGGTCTCCTACAATGAGCAGTTCTTC
. TRBJ2-1 TRBV7-6 13 . CASSGSSYNEQFF TGTGCCAGCAGCGGCAGTTCCTACAATGAGCAGTTCTTC
. TRBJ1-3 TRBV6-5 14 . CASSYSNTGNTIYF TGTGCCAGCAGTTACTCTAACACTGGAAACACCATATATTTT
. TRBJ1-5 TRBV18 12 . CASSMSNQPQHF TGTGCCAGCTCAATGTCTAATCAGCCCCAGCATTTT
. TRBJ1-2 TRBV5-1 17 . CASSLDGDTSPNYGYTF TGCGCCAGCAGCTTGGATGGGGACACTTCACCTAACTATGGCTACACCTTC
. TRBJ1-5 TRBV20-1 11 few CSVGGRQPQHF TGCAGTGTGGGAGGGAGACAGCCCCAGCATTTT
. TRBJ1-1 TRBV6-6 9 . CASSGGAFF TGTGCCAGCTCGGGGGGGGCTTTCTTT
. TRBJ2-6 TRBV6-1 16 . CASSEARASGANVLTF TGTGCCAGCAGTGAAGCGCGAGCCTCTGGGGCCAACGTCCTGACTTTC
TRBD1 TRBJ2-1 TRBV19 16 . CASSIAGRGSYNEQFF TGTGCCAGTAGTATAGCGGGCAGGGGGTCGTACAATGAGCAGTTCTTC
. TRBJ2-1 TRBV13 15 . CASSPRHSSYNEQFF TGTGCCAGCAGCCCCCGCCATAGCTCCTACAATGAGCAGTTCTTC
. TRBJ1-2 TRBV5-4 15 . CASSLLQGGMGGYTF TGTGCCAGCAGCTTGCTACAAGGCGGCATGGGTGGCTACACCTTC
. TRBJ2-7 TRBV5-1 14 . CASSREGQTYEQYF TGCGCCAGCAGCCGCGAGGGACAAACCTACGAGCAGTACTTC
. TRBJ2-1 TRBV5-1 16 once CASSLVLGGASGEQFF TGCGCCAGCAGCTTGGTTTTAGGGGGGGCTAGTGGGGAGCAGTTCTTC
. TRBJ2-5 TRBV5-4 15 . CVSSSPTTPGETQYF TGTGTCAGCAGCTCACCGACAACTCCTGGGGAGACCCAGTACTTC
. TRBJ2-7 TRBV7-8 13 . CASSGQGSYEQYF TGTGCCAGCAGCGGTCAGGGCTCCTACGAGCAGTACTTC
TRBD1 TRBJ1-1 TRBV5-4 14 . CASSWDRRNTEAFF TGTGCCAGCAGCTGGGACAGGAGGAACACTGAAGCTTTCTTT
. TRBJ2-3 TRBV7-9 14 . CASSLRSSSHTQYF TGTGCCAGCAGCTTACGTTCTAGCAGTCATACGCAGTATTTT
TRBD1 TRBJ1-6 TRBV7-9 12 . CASGTGRGTLHF TGTGCCAGCGGGACAGGGAGAGGTACCCTCCACTTT
. TRBJ1-1 TRBV29-1 13 . CSQGDRFGGEAFF TGCAGCCAGGGCGACAGGTTTGGTGGTGAAGCTTTCTTT
TRBD1 TRBJ1-1 TRBV5-1 15 . CASSMGQGANTEAFF TGCGCCAGCAGCATGGGACAGGGAGCGAACACTGAAGCTTTCTTT
. TRBJ2-3 TRBV5-1 14 . CASSLRGATDTQYF TGCGCCAGCAGCTTGCGGGGGGCCACAGATACGCAGTATTTT
. TRBJ1-1 TRBV27 14 . CASSFAGRGTEAFF TGTGCCAGCAGTTTTGCGGGCAGGGGAACTGAAGCTTTCTTT
TRBD1 TRBJ2-5 TRBV5-4 12 . CASSWDRGFLHF TGTGCCAGCAGTTGGGACAGGGGCTTTCTGCACTTC
. TRBJ1-5 TRBV18 13 . CASSSNNGQNQHF TGTGCCAGCTCCTCGAACAATGGACAGAACCAGCATTTT